This T cell receptor beta chain derives from a study of cytomegalovirus exposure and HLA in healthy donors. About the research overall: Researchers previously reported finding 100 million or so unique TCR beta sequences from about 200 million T cells. Findings and caveats of the study: Specificity for CMV antigens was confirmed in vitro for a few of the CMV-associated chains. A later look showed TCR association rates differing by HLA locus, highest for DRB1 and lowest for HLA-C.

Primers for the PCR totalled 60 Vbeta and 13 Jbeta. Measured with immunoSEQ multiplex PCR; TCRdb has only the in-frame clones, and not every one. The sample yields around 230,000 clones, about 77% seen once. This clone was picked up one time. Its antigen is not known. Each donor's status was that of a healthy bone marrow donor. Germline V lookup: CDR1 SGHRS, CDR2 YFSETQ. The V end lost 0 bases, the J end lost 0 bases, and 18 bases lay between the germline ends. CDR3 size: 18 residues. The TCR comes from a boy younger than 18 in good health and CMV-seronegative. The V gene is TRBV5-1, the J gene TRBJ1-1; D is unclear. Material for sequencing was PBMCs. The CDR3 region is CASSLARGSEFLNTEAFF. For the CDR3, the DNA is TGCGCCAGCAGCTTGGCACGAGGATCTGAGTTTCTGAACACTGAAGCTTTCTTT.